A selection of T cell receptor beta chains follows, all from one sample in a study of CD8 T cells in ankylosing spondylitis. TCRdb independently ran MiXCR on the 5' RACE reads; one entry per CDR3 protein. The repertoire holds a few hundred thousand distinct CDR3 sequences, with about 12% as singletons. What was sequenced was blood, either unsorted or a sorted T cell fraction (not recorded which). The receptors shown here come from a male donor with ankylosing spondylitis. Each CDR3 is given with its conserved first and last residue. D genes are given only for firm matches. Clone size, where shown, is once, few, many, or a class for clones that have expanded.

D | size | J | V | DNA | CDR3
TRBD1 | NA | TRBJ2-3 | TRBV5-1 | TGCGCCAGCAGCTTGCCCCCGGGACAGGGAGATACAGATACGCAGTATTTT | CASSLPPGQGDTDTQYF
NA | many | TRBJ1-1 | TRBV12-3/TRBV12-4 | TGTGCCAGCAGTTTAGCGGACAGCCCAAACACTGAAGCTTTCTTT | CASSLADSPNTEAFF
TRBD2 | NA | TRBJ2-3 | TRBV7-2 | TGTGCCTGCGGGAGGGCGGGATCCACAGATACGCAGTATTTT | CACGRAGSTDTQYF
NA | NA | TRBJ1-5 | TRBV7-8 | TGTGCCAGCAGCTTAGGCGGTAGGGGAAGGGGAAGCAATCAGCCCCAGCATTTT | CASSLGGRGRGSNQPQHF
NA | few | TRBJ1-2 | TRBV5-1 | TGCGCCAGCAGCCCAGACGGGGGGAACTATGGCTACACCTTC | CASSPDGGNYGYTF
NA | many | TRBJ1-1 | TRBV10-2 | TGCGCCAGCAGTCAACCCCAAATTTCGATGAACACTGAAGCTTTCTTT | CASSQPQISMNTEAFF
NA | NA | TRBJ1-1 | TRBV19 | TGTGCCAGTAGTATAGGCACAGGTCTGAACACTGAAGCTTTCTTT | CASSIGTGLNTEAFF
NA | few | TRBJ1-3 | TRBV14 | TGTGCCAGCAGCCCAATTCCGAAGTCCCTCACTTCTCGAGGGGGAAACACCATATATTTT | CASSPIPKSLTSRGGNTIYF
NA | NA | TRBJ2-2 | TRBV4-1 | TGCGCCAGCAGCCAAGTCTTTGGTCATCCCGGGGAGCTGTTTTTT | CASSQVFGHPGELFF
TRBD2 | few | TRBJ2-2 | TRBV5-1 | TGCGCCAGCAGCTTGGCAGCTAGCGGGAGATCGGGCGGGGAGCTGTTTTTT | CASSLAASGRSGGELFF
NA | NA | TRBJ1-5 | TRBV2 | TGTGCCAGCAGTTGGGGAGGCGATAGCAATCAGCCCCAGCATTTT | CASSWGGDSNQPQHF
NA | NA | TRBJ2-7 | TRBV20-1 | TGCAGTGCTAGCCCCCTAGCAATAGGCCACTACGAGCAGTACTTC | CSASPLAIGHYEQYF
TRBD2 | few | TRBJ2-1 | TRBV20-1 | TGCAGTGCTAGAGACAGTAGCGGGAGGGCCACCTACAATGAGCAGTTCTTC | CSARDSSGRATYNEQFF
NA | few | TRBJ2-1 | TRBV28 | TGTGCCAGCAGTTTTCAGCGTTACAATGAGCAGTTCTTC | CASSFQRYNEQFF
NA | few | TRBJ2-6 | TRBV29-1 | TGCAGCGCCCGAACTGGGGCCAACGTCCTGACTTTC | CSARTGANVLTF
TRBD2 | NA | TRBJ2-3 | TRBV20-1 | TGCAGTGCTTTTCTTAGCGGGGCCCCAGATACGCAGTATTTT | CSAFLSGAPDTQYF
NA | NA | TRBJ2-3 | TRBV27 | TGTGCCAGCAGATTGCAGGAAAAACGCACAGATACGCAGTATTTT | CASRLQEKRTDTQYF
NA | NA | TRBJ1-2 | TRBV5-1 | TGCGCCAGCAGCTTTTTTGGCTCCGAAACCCTTAATGGCTACACCTTC | CASSFFGSETLNGYTF
NA | NA | TRBJ2-1 | TRBV4-1 | TGCGCCAGCAGCCAAGAGGGTCACAACATCTACAATGAGCAGTTCTTC | CASSQEGHNIYNEQFF
NA | few | TRBJ2-1 | TRBV7-2 | TGTGCCAGCAGCTTAATTCCTAGCGCCCCTGAGCAGTTCTTC | CASSLIPSAPEQFF
NA | many | TRBJ1-1 | TRBV5-1 | TGCGCCAGCAGCACGGGAGGGACGCTGAACACTGAAGCTTTCTTT | CASSTGGTLNTEAFF
NA | few | TRBJ2-2 | TRBV29-1 | TGCAGCGTTCTACCGAACACCGGGGAGCTGTTTTTT | CSVLPNTGELFF
NA | NA | TRBJ2-4 | TRBV20-1 | TGCAGTGCTAGAGTCGGCGGGACAAACCTGTCCTTC | CSARVGGTNLSF
NA | NA | TRBJ1-5 | TRBV7-9 | TGTGCCAGCAGCTTAGGGGCGCCGGGCAATCAGCCCCAGCATTTT | CASSLGAPGNQPQHF
NA | NA | TRBJ2-1 | TRBV19 | TGTGCCAGTAGTACCCGGGACACTAAGGACAATGAGCAGTTCTTC | CASSTRDTKDNEQFF
NA | NA | TRBJ1-6 | TRBV7-2 | TGTGCCAGCAGCTTTACAGGGAATAATTCACCCCTCCACTTT | CASSFTGNNSPLHF
NA | NA | TRBJ2-3 | TRBV20-1 | TGCAGTGCTAGAGGACTAGGGGGCACAGATACGCAGTATTTT | CSARGLGGTDTQYF
NA | NA | TRBJ2-2 | TRBV20-1 | TGCAGTGCTAGAGATCCCCGCAGGCAGGCGAACACCGGGGAGCTGTTTTTT | CSARDPRRQANTGELFF